This passage covers 14 T cell receptor beta chains from one sample sequenced in a study of shared clonotypes between healthy human individuals. Profiling relied on immunoSEQ multiplex PCR, and the TCRdb table lists in-frame clones only, not all of them. The sample lists about 1 million clones, approximately 72% occurring once. The sample taken for sequencing was memory CD4+ T cells sorted from blood. Subset in this sample: CD45RA-negative fraction. These receptors were taken from a man between 18 and 35 years old in good health.

The CDR3 loop reads CSVVVYSNQPQHF. In nucleotides, the CDR3 is TGCAGCGTTGTTGTATATAGCAATCAGCCCCAGCATTTT. The rearrangement links TRBV29-1 to TRBJ1-5; D is undetermined. The length of the CDR3 is 13 residues. Trimming cost V 4 bases and J 0 bases, with 7 bases left between them. CDR1 SQVTM and CDR2 ANQGSEA come from the germline V gene.

The CDR3 protein is CASGGPLTGELFF. CDR3 DNA sequence: TGTGCCAGTGGGGGGCCGCTCACCGGGGAGCTGTTTTTT. V gene TRBV19 combines with J gene TRBJ2-2; perhaps D is TRBD1 or TRBD2 (6 bases each). Germline CDR1 and CDR2: LNHDA and SQIVND (reference sequence). With 8 bases removed from V and 4 bases from J, the gap between germline ends came to 11 bases. CDR3 length: 13 residues.

As regards this clone: This may stem from a read error, because a much larger clone lies one nucleotide away. The V and J genes are TRBV7-8 and TRBJ1-2, with D unresolved. The length of the CDR3 is 12 residues. Germline CDR1 and CDR2: SGHVS and FQNEAQ. Trimming took off 3 bases at V and 2 bases at J, with 4 bases between the two ends. The CDR3 region has the DNA TGTGCCAGCAGCTTGGAGAACTATGGCTACACCTTC. This codes for CASSLENYGYTF. The full variable domain, completed using reference TRBV7-8 and TRBJ1-2, is GAGVSQSPRYKVAKRGQDVALRCDPISGHVSLFWYQQALGQGPEFLTYFQNEAQLDKSGLPSDRFFAERPEGSVSTLKIQRTQQEDSAVYLCASSLENYGYTFGSGTRLTVV.

The CDR3 coding sequence is TGTGCCAGCAGCTCACCAGGGAAAGTGCTTCACTTAGCCAAAAACATTCAGTACTTC. Translating gives CASSSPGKVLHLAKNIQYF. The chain couples TRBV7-9 to TRBJ2-4, with D tentatively TRBD1 (5 bases). Germline V gives CDR1 SEHNR, CDR2 FQNEAQ (reference sequence). Trimming took off 4 bases at V and 0 bases at J, with 22 bases between the two ends. There are 19 residues in the CDR3.

This clone was recorded once. A much larger clonotype is one base distant, so this may be a read error. The V gene is TRBV27, the J gene TRBJ2-5, with D unresolved. The DNA end favors TRBJ2-7, so the J call may be wrong. Germline V gene data show CDR1 as MNHEY and CDR2 as SMNVEV (reference sequence). The CDR3 length is 11 residues. The CDR3 sequence: CASSLSYEQYF. DNA for the CDR3: TGTGCCAGCAGTTTATCGTACGAGCAGTACTTC.

About this clone: This clone may be a read error of a much larger clone one base away. The sample holds other DNA sequences that translate to the same CDR3. The chain couples TRBV5-1 to TRBJ1-2, with TRBD1 as a possible D gene (6 bases). Germline V gene lookup returns CDR1 SGHRS and CDR2 YFSETQ. The CDR3 runs 14 residues. Trimming left V 0 bases short and J 2 bases short, with 8 bases between. The CDR3 protein is CASSLGQGNYGYTF. For the CDR3, the DNA is TGCGCCAGCAGCTTGGGGCAGGGGAACTATGGCTACACCTTC.

The rearrangement uses TRBV7-9 and TRBJ1-1; TRBD1 matches 8 bases. The V gene end was trimmed by 1 base and the J gene end by 1 base; junction bases not matched to a gene: 5. This CDR3 has 16 residues. Germline V gives CDR1 SEHNR, CDR2 FQNEAQ (reference sequence). In nucleotides, the CDR3 is TGTGCCAGCAGCTTAGGATCCGGGACAGGGAACACTGAAGCTTTCTTT. Its translation is CASSLGSGTGNTEAFF.

The chain links TRBV5-1 to TRBJ2-1, with 7 bases matching TRBD1. The CDR3 is 15 amino acids. From germline, CDR1 is SGHRS and CDR2 YFSETQ. V gave up 0 bases and J gave up 3 bases; unmatched junction bases: 3. The CDR3 loop reads CASSLEQGHYNEQFF. The CDR3 nucleotides read TGCGCCAGCAGCTTGGAACAGGGGCACTACAATGAGCAGTTCTTC.

The chain is built from TRBV27 and TRBJ1-2, with TRBD1 matching 7 bases. Germline lookup yields CDR1 MNHEY and CDR2 SMNVEV (reference sequence). The CDR3 is 16 residues long. Trimming cost V 5 bases and J 4 bases; bases outside gene matches: 13. Here the CDR3 DNA reads TGTGCCAGCAGTGGGGGCCCGGGACAGAGTATCTATGGCTACACCTTC. This translates into CASSGGPGQSIYGYTF.

A word on this clone: Different DNA sequences within this sample yield the same CDR3. The J gene is TRBJ1-5, the V gene TRBV19; TRBD1 might be the D (5 bases). CDR1 and CDR2 (germline): LNHDA, SQIVND (reference sequence). This CDR3 has 15 residues. V dropped 0 bases and J dropped 3 bases, with 9 bases sitting between them. CDR3 DNA: TGTGCCAGTAGTATAGATGGGGGACCCAATCAGCCCCAGCATTTT. Its translation is CASSIDGGPNQPQHF.

This chain connects TRBV7-9 to TRBJ2-1; maybe TRBD1 (6 bases). With 5 bases removed from V and 12 bases from J, the gap between germline ends came to 20 bases. CDR1 and CDR2 (germline): SEHNR, FQNEAQ (reference sequence). The CDR3 extends over 14 amino acids. CDR3: CASSPWTVEPGQFF. The CDR3 bases are TGTGCCAGCAGCCCCTGGACAGTAGAACCAGGGCAGTTCTTC. The full variable domain, rest sourced from reference TRBV7-9 and TRBJ2-1, is DTGVSQNPRHKITKRGQNVTFRCDPISEHNRLYWYRQTLGQGPEFLTYFQNEAQLEKSRLLSDRFSAERPKGSFSTLEIQRTEQGDSAMYLCASSPWTVEPGQFFGPGTRLTVL.

This chain links TRBV28 with TRBJ2-2; 9 positions match TRBD1. CDR1 and CDR2 from the germline V gene are MDHEN and SYDVKM. This CDR3 contains 17 residues. The V gene end was trimmed by 5 bases and the J gene end by 6 bases; junction bases not matched to a gene: 13. Written as DNA, the CDR3 is TGTGCCAGCAGTCCACCATCCGGACAGGGGAATCCCGGGGAGCTGTTTTTT. Its translation is CASSPPSGQGNPGELFF.

V usage is TRBV10-3 and J usage is TRBJ2-5; 7 nucleotides align to TRBD2. With the DNA end fitting TRBJ2-7 better, the J assignment may be wrong. CDR1 is ENHRY, CDR2 SYGVKD, per germline. The CDR3 spans 14 residues. The CDR3 nucleotides are TGTGCCATCAGCCTCCGAGCGGGGTCCTACGAGCAGTACTTC. Protein sequence: CAISLRAGSYEQYF.

CDR3 residues: CASGGTNFEQFF. In nucleotides, the CDR3 is TGTGCTAGTGGTGGGACCAATTTTGAGCAGTTCTTC. The V call is TRBV12-5, the J call TRBJ2-1; tentatively, D is TRBD1 or TRBD2 (5 bases each). V lost 5 bases and J lost 9, with 11 bases in between. CDR1 LGHNT and CDR2 FRNRAP come from the germline V gene. The CDR3 spans 12 residues.